These T cell receptor beta chains were read from a single sample in a study of CXCR3-negative and CXCR3-positive naive CD8 T cells. TCRdb reanalyzed the 5' RACE reads, giving one entry per CDR3 protein sequence and no DNA. The sample's table shows under 85,000 distinct CDR3 sequences. Source material: naive CXCR3+ CD8+ T cells from blood. The receptors were sampled from a human donor in good health. Some clones in this sample may be carry-over from other donors' samples. Both conserved end residues are part of each CDR3.

J: TRBJ2-7; V: TRBV6-5; CDR3: CASSVTGQGAYEQYF
J: TRBJ2-1; V: TRBV6-2/TRBV6-3; CDR3: CASSYPPGLGFYNEQFF
J: TRBJ2-2; V: TRBV12-3/TRBV12-4; CDR3: CASSLSVSYTGELFF
J: TRBJ2-1; V: TRBV27; CDR3: CASSLMVTSNEQFF
J: TRBJ2-2; V: TRBV7-8; CDR3: CASSLVGGLSFGELFF
J: TRBJ2-1; V: TRBV11-3; CDR3: CASSPPQDSNEQFF
J: TRBJ1-5; V: TRBV7-6; CDR3: CASSRDKNQPQHF
J: TRBJ1-2; V: TRBV3-1; CDR3: CASSRSQTGLDGYTF
J: TRBJ2-7; V: TRBV27; CDR3: CASSEGTGGSYEQYF
J: TRBJ2-3; V: TRBV7-2; CDR3: CASSSSPPGLAGYTDTQYF
J: TRBJ2-1; V: TRBV7-3; CDR3: CASSPRVLAGGAYNEQFF
J: TRBJ1-1; V: TRBV29-1; CDR3: CSVEGGRGTEAFF
J: TRBJ2-7; V: TRBV15; CDR3: CATSRLGTGLLWEQYF
J: TRBJ2-1; V: TRBV27; CDR3: CASSWFLGTDNEQFF
J: TRBJ2-2; V: TRBV7-3; CDR3: CASSLSIDTGELFF
J: TRBJ2-5; V: TRBV29-1; CDR3: CSAGVGTQETQYF
J: TRBJ2-6; V: TRBV5-1; CDR3: CASSLSPGSGANVLTF
J: TRBJ1-1; V: TRBV10-3; CDR3: CAISTTFRTANTEAFF
J: TRBJ2-7; V: TRBV12-2; CDR3: CATLPQGLSYEQYF
J: TRBJ1-1; V: TRBV12-3/TRBV12-4; CDR3: CASSLGRGSGHTEAFF
J: TRBJ2-1; V: TRBV23-1; CDR3: CATRGGIYNEQFF
J: TRBJ2-7; V: TRBV20-1; CDR3: CSARDLAGSSYEQYF
J: TRBJ2-1; V: TRBV19; CDR3: CASHLGQSSYNEQFF
J: TRBJ1-2; V: TRBV15; CDR3: CATRGTDYGYTF
J: TRBJ2-2; V: TRBV21-1; CDR3: CASSNPPTRDCANTGELFF
J: TRBJ1-1; V: TRBV29-1; CDR3: CSVDLGDYTEAFF
J: TRBJ2-1; V: TRBV7-6; CDR3: CASRRGNYNEQFF
J: TRBJ2-7; V: TRBV29-1; CDR3: CSAGGDYEQYF
J: TRBJ2-1; V: TRBV7-6; CDR3: CASSLSLATTSLGFGEQFF
J: TRBJ2-7; V: TRBV27; CDR3: CASSFGLADTYEQYF
J: TRBJ2-5; V: TRBV12-3/TRBV12-4; CDR3: CASTRTSGNLWAQYF
J: TRBJ1-2; V: TRBV7-9; CDR3: CASSLTDRAYGYTF
J: TRBJ2-2; V: TRBV7-2; CDR3: CASSALSGDYTGELFF
J: TRBJ2-7; V: TRBV9; CDR3: CASSVEGGAAYEQYF
J: TRBJ2-2; V: TRBV12-5; CDR3: CASGLVVQGIIQDANTGELFF
J: TRBJ1-6; V: TRBV7-9; CDR3: CASSGEGWSYNSPLHF
J: TRBJ2-2; V: TRBV28; CDR3: CASSPRLMSGELFF
J: TRBJ2-3; V: TRBV7-6; CDR3: CASSPMGPTDTQYF
J: TRBJ2-3; V: TRBV6-2/TRBV6-3; CDR3: CASSYLGVTDTQYF
J: TRBJ2-1; V: TRBV4-3; CDR3: CASSQVLAGNNEQFF
J: TRBJ2-7; V: TRBV5-5; CDR3: CASSFPETYISGNEQYF
J: TRBJ1-2; V: TRBV29-1; CDR3: CSVGPLGNYGYTF
J: TRBJ2-3; V: TRBV7-2; CDR3: CASSLVAGVFTDTQYF